The 24 T cell receptor beta chains listed next were all sequenced from one sample in a study of T cells in Graves' hyperthyroidism and ophthalmopathy. RNA transcripts yielded amplified TCR beta CDR3 regions. The TCR CDR3 first-round RT-PCR relied on the HTBI primer set. TCRdb itself ran the multiplex PCR reads through MiXCR, one entry per CDR3 protein. The sample carries a few hundred thousand distinct CDR3 sequences, 46% recorded once. The specimen was peripheral blood or thyroid tissue (not recorded which). These receptors originate from an adult woman with Graves' disease, either hyperthyroidism or ophthalmopathy (not recorded which).

The chain uses TRBV9 and TRBJ1-2, with TRBD1 matching over 8 bases. The germline gives CDR1 SGDLS, CDR2 YYNGEE. CDR3 size: 17 residues. The J segment lost 0 bases and the V segment lost 0 bases, leaving 7 bases of the junction unmatched. The CDR3 reads CASSVAGQDITNYGYTF. DNA of the CDR3: TGTGCCAGCAGCGTAGCGGGACAGGACATCACTAACTATGGCTACACCTTC.

The V and J genes are TRBV19 and TRBJ1-5; perhaps TRBD1 as D (5 bases). Trimming stripped 6 bases from V and 2 bases from J, with 11 bases between. CDR1 is LNHDA and CDR2 is SQIVND in the germline V gene (reference sequence). The CDR3 has 14 residues. The CDR3 DNA reads as TGTGCCAGTAGGTTGTGGGGCGGCAATCAGCCCCAGCATTTT. Residues: CASRLWGGNQPQHF. Supplemented by reference TRBV19 and TRBJ1-5, the full variable domain reads DGGITQSPKYLFRKEGQNVTLSCEQNLNHDAMYWYRQDPGQGLRLIYYSQIVNDFQKGDIAEGYSVSREKKESFPLTVTSAQKNPTAFYLCASRLWGGNQPQHFGDGTRLSIL.

V is TRBV10-3 and J is TRBJ1-6; no firm D call. V lost 3 bases and J lost 0, with 6 bases in between. The length of the CDR3 is 15 residues. The germline CDR1 and CDR2 sequences are ENHRY and SYGVKD. The CDR3 DNA is TGTGCCATCAGTGACACGAGCTCCTATAATTCACCCCTCCACTTT. This sequence encodes CAISDTSSYNSPLHF.

In this sample, this clonotype turned up many times. The chain employs TRBV29-1 and TRBJ2-7; D perhaps matches TRBD1 (6 bases). This CDR3 has 13 amino acids. Between the trimmed V and J ends, which lost 4 bases and 3 bases, there was a span of 13 bases. Germline V gives CDR1 SQVTM, CDR2 ANQGSEA. The CDR3 DNA follows: TGCAGCGTTGTAAGTAGAGGGGGCTACGAGCAGTACTTC. This translates into CSVVSRGGYEQYF.

There are many counts of this clonotype. The DNA for the CDR3 is TGCAGTGCCTCAAGGACAGGGGGCGGTCAGGGTATTAGCAATCAGCCCCAGCATTTT. Amino acid sequence: CSASRTGGGQGISNQPQHF. This chain connects TRBV20-1 to TRBJ1-5; 11 nucleotides match TRBD1. V dropped 6 bases and J dropped 0; count of bases not matched to a gene: 16. Germline CDR1 is DFQATT and CDR2 is SNEGSKA (reference sequence). This CDR3 has 19 residues.

The sample holds many counts of this clonotype. The gene calls are TRBV12-3 or TRBV12-4 and TRBJ2-7; the D gene could be TRBD1 or TRBD2 (5 bases each). The CDR3 runs 15 residues. Trimming stripped 1 base from V and 0 bases from J, with 10 bases between. The CDR3 reads CASSLGAGSSYEQYF. Here the CDR3 DNA reads TGTGCCAGCAGTTTAGGTGCAGGGAGCTCCTACGAGCAGTACTTC.

CDR3 region: CASSLGQGFSYEQYF. CDR3 bases: TGCGCCAGCAGCTTGGGACAGGGCTTTTCCTACGAGCAGTACTTC. The V call is TRBV5-1, the J call TRBJ2-7, with 7 nucleotides matching TRBD1. There are 15 residues in the CDR3. The germline V gene has CDR1 SGHRS and CDR2 YFSETQ. With 0 bases clipped from V and 1 base from J, the junction kept 4 bases outside the gene matches. The complete variable domain, with remaining parts taken from reference TRBV5-1 and TRBJ2-7, reads KAGVTQTPRYLIKTRGQQVTLSCSPISGHRSVSWYQQTPGQGLQFLFEYFSETQRNKGNFPGRFSGRQFSNSRSEMNVSTLELGDSALYLCASSLGQGFSYEQYFGPGTRLTVT.

This clonotype was counted many times. The chain has TRBV5-1 and TRBJ1-3, with D unclear. The CDR3 extends over 13 amino acids. V lost 7 bases and J lost 1, with 9 bases in between. The germline gives CDR1 SGHRS, CDR2 YFSETQ. The CDR3, as DNA: TGCGCCAGCGCGGAGACATCTGGAAACACCATATATTTT. Its protein product is CASAETSGNTIYF.

The chain has TRBV29-1 and TRBJ2-7; D gene uncertain. The CDR3 spans 12 residues. Germline V gene data show CDR1 as SQVTM and CDR2 as ANQGSEA. V lost 5 bases and J lost 2, with 10 bases in between. The CDR3 sequence is CSVLTAPYEQYF. CDR3 nucleotide sequence: TGCAGCGTTTTAACAGCCCCCTACGAGCAGTACTTC.

This clonotype is a singleton in its sample. This chain connects TRBV20-1 to TRBJ2-5; D perhaps matches TRBD2 (6 bases). Germline-derived CDR1 and CDR2 are DFQATT and SNEGSKA (reference sequence). V gave up 5 bases and J gave up 9 bases, with 28 bases separating them. The CDR3 has 16 amino acids. DNA of the CDR3: TGCAGTGCTCCGCGGACCAGCATCATTATAAGGGAGGCCCAGTACTTC. Its translation is CSAPRTSIIIREAQYF.

The CDR3 is CASSITGGAFF. DNA of the CDR3: TGTGCCAGCAGCATCACCGGAGGGGCTTTCTTT. The V gene is TRBV7-3, the J gene TRBJ1-1, with D uncertain. The germline gives CDR1 SGHTA, CDR2 FQGTGA. Trimming took 5 bases from V and 11 from J, leaving 12 bases between them. CDR3 length: 11 amino acids.

This clonotype has more than one count but fewer than ten. The rearrangement links TRBV25-1 to TRBJ1-3, with D uncertain. Trimming stripped 6 bases from V and 0 bases from J, with 9 bases between. Germline CDR1 is MGHDK and CDR2 is SYGVNS. The CDR3 length is 14 residues. CDR3 sequence: CASSDDRSGNTIYF. The DNA for the CDR3 is TGTGCCAGCAGCGACGATCGCTCTGGAAACACCATATATTTT.

The V and J genes are TRBV18 and TRBJ2-6; 9 positions match TRBD1. This CDR3 is 17 amino acids long. The germline V gene has CDR1 KGHSH and CDR2 LQKENI. V was clipped by 10 bases and J by 0 bases; unmatched bases: 10. CDR3 region: CATARQGVLSGANVLTF. The CDR3 DNA reads TGTGCCACAGCGAGACAGGGGGTCCTCTCTGGGGCCAACGTCCTGACTTTC.

The chain uses TRBV12-3 or TRBV12-4 and TRBJ2-7; perhaps TRBD1 as D (6 bases). V was trimmed by 4 bases and J by 6 bases, leaving 10 bases between them. The CDR3 is 12 residues long. The CDR3 coding sequence is TGTGCCAGCAGTTCTAGGGGGATCGAGCAGTACTTC. It translates to CASSSRGIEQYF.

This clonotype was observed many times. V usage is TRBV7-9 and J usage is TRBJ1-1; D unresolved. CDR1 SEHNR and CDR2 FQNEAQ come from the germline V gene (reference sequence). CDR3 size: 13 residues. Trimming took off 1 base at V and 3 bases at J, with 6 bases between the two ends. The CDR3 sequence is CASSLVLDTEAFF. Written as DNA, the CDR3 is TGTGCCAGCAGCTTAGTCTTGGACACTGAAGCTTTCTTT.

This chain connects TRBV11-2 to TRBJ2-5; D may match TRBD1 or TRBD2 (5 bases each). V was pared by 6 bases and J by 5 bases, with 19 bases between. The CDR3 extends over 15 amino acids. Per the germline V gene, CDR1 is SGHAT and CDR2 is FQNNGV. The CDR3 reads CASRSGTGGTETQYF. DNA for the CDR3: TGTGCCAGCAGGTCCGGGACCGGTGGAACGGAGACCCAGTACTTC.

This clonotype has only one observation. This chain connects TRBV9 to TRBJ1-1; unclear D gene. There are 14 residues in the CDR3. V lost 0 bases, J lost 4 bases, and 10 bases lay in between. Germline V gene sequence: CDR1 SGDLS, CDR2 YYNGEE. CDR3 nucleotides: TGTGCCAGCAGCGTAGGAGGGCCGGCCACTGAAGCTTTCTTT. Protein: CASSVGGPATEAFF.

The genes are TRBV14 and TRBJ2-7; either TRBD1 or TRBD2 may supply D (5 bases each). V was clipped by 0 bases and J by 2 bases, with 11 bases between them. This CDR3 is 15 amino acids long. CDR1 is SGHDN, CDR2 FVKESK, per germline. The CDR3 sequence is CASSQDRVRAYEQYF. CDR3 nucleotides: TGTGCCAGCAGCCAAGACAGGGTGAGGGCCTACGAGCAGTACTTC.

This sequence joins TRBV9 and TRBJ1-3; weak D call: TRBD1 (5 bases). Trimming removed 0 bases from V and 4 bases from J, with 5 bases in between. This CDR3 is 13 amino acids long. CDR1 is SGDLS, CDR2 YYNGEE, per germline. CDR3: CASSVAGGNTIYF. As DNA, the CDR3 is TGTGCCAGCAGCGTAGCAGGGGGAAACACCATATATTTT.

The chain carries TRBV28 and TRBJ2-2; no reliable D call. The CDR3 is 13 residues long. The germline gives CDR1 MDHEN, CDR2 SYDVKM. The V end lost 6 bases, the J end lost 4 bases, and 9 bases lay between the germline ends. CDR3 in DNA: TGTGCCAGCAGCCGTGGACCCACCGGGGAGCTGTTTTTT. Translation gives CASSRGPTGELFF. Full variable domain (rest looked up from reference TRBV28 and TRBJ2-2): DVKVTQSSRYLVKRTGEKVFLECVQDMDHENMFWYRQDPGLGLRLIYFSYDVKMKEKGDIPEGYSVSREKKERFSLILESASTNQTSMYLCASSRGPTGELFFGEGSRLTVL.

This clonotype was picked up many times. This chain joins TRBV4-2 and TRBJ2-7, with TRBD2 as a possible D gene (6 bases). This CDR3 has 15 residues. Germline CDR1 LGHNA, CDR2 YNFKEQ. V lost 0 bases and J lost 6, with 15 bases in between. In DNA form, the CDR3 reads TGTGCCAGCAGCCAAGAAGGACAACCCGGGAGCGAGCAGTACTTC. It specifies CASSQEGQPGSEQYF.

Notes on this clonotype: This could be a read error, since a much larger clone is one nucleotide away. The rearrangement joins TRBV12-3 or TRBV12-4 to TRBJ2-5; TRBD2 matches 9 bases. The CDR3 runs 12 residues. The CDR3 loop reads CASTPLAGSSDF. Written as DNA, the CDR3 is TGTGCCAGCACCCCACTAGCGGGCTCATCGGACTTC.

This clonotype was observed at least ten times. The chain employs TRBV11-2 and TRBJ1-4; possible D gene TRBD1, 6 bases. V gave up 1 base and J gave up 5 bases, with 14 bases separating them. Looked up from germline, CDR1 is SGHAT and CDR2 is FQNNGV. The CDR3 extends over 16 amino acids. The CDR3 spells CASSLALRGGNEKLFF. Here the CDR3 DNA reads TGTGCCAGCAGCTTAGCTCTCAGGGGAGGAAATGAAAAACTGTTTTTT.

The V and J genes are TRBV7-2 and TRBJ2-5; D possibly matches TRBD1 or TRBD2 (6 bases each). Germline V gene lookup returns CDR1 SGHTA and CDR2 FQGNSA. The CDR3 is made up of 17 amino acids. The V and J ends lost 3 bases and 9 bases respectively, with 26 bases between them. The CDR3 DNA is TGTGCCAGCAGCTTGGACTACTCTCAGCCCAGGGGCGAGGCCCAGTACTTC. Amino acid sequence: CASSLDYSQPRGEAQYF.